Presented here are 15 T cell receptor beta chains from one specimen sequenced in a study of shared T cell receptors in the human thymus. Here immunoSEQ multiplex PCR was the method, and the copy in TCRdb shows in-frame clones only, minus some. The repertoire holds hundreds of thousands of clones, with 80% to 90% as singletons. These sequences were also reported in another study, on human thymus T cells.

The sequenced sample consisted of thymocytes. All receptors derive from a girl in the first two years of life with a congenital heart defect.

This chain links TRBV5-1 with TRBJ2-5; possibly TRBD2 for D (5 bases). Per germline, CDR1 SGHRS and CDR2 YFSETQ. The CDR3 totals 13 residues. Trimming took off 4 bases at V and 5 bases at J, with 12 bases between the two ends. CDR3 sequence: CASSPGKRETQYF. DNA of the CDR3: TGCGCCAGCAGCCCGGGAAAACGGGAGACCCAGTACTTC. The variable domain in full, with the rest retrieved from reference TRBV5-1 and TRBJ2-5, is KAGVTQTPRYLIKTRGQQVTLSCSPISGHRSVSWYQQTPGQGLQFLFEYFSETQRNKGNFPGRFSGRQFSNSRSEMNVSTLELGDSALYLCASSPGKRETQYFGPGTRLLVL.

The chain is built from TRBV2 and TRBJ1-1; 7 nucleotides line up with TRBD1. Germline values: CDR1 SNHLY, CDR2 FYNNEI. Unmatched junction bases numbered 10, after V lost 3 bases and J lost 6 bases. CDR3 length: 15 amino acids. The CDR3 DNA reads as TGTGCCAGCAGTGACCCGGACTCTCAGGGGGCTGAAGCTTTCTTT. This encodes CASSDPDSQGAEAFF.

This chain links TRBV7-9 with TRBJ2-7, with TRBD1 matching 10 bases. The germline V gene has CDR1 SEHNR and CDR2 FQNEAQ (reference sequence). This CDR3 contains 15 residues. V dropped 2 bases and J dropped 3; count of bases not matched to a gene: 4. In DNA, the CDR3 is TGTGCCAGCAGCTTACCGGGACAGGGGATCTACGAGCAGTACTTC. Translation: CASSLPGQGIYEQYF. Filled out from reference TRBV7-9 and TRBJ2-7, the complete variable domain reads DTGVSQNPRHKITKRGQNVTFRCDPISEHNRLYWYRQTLGQGPEFLTYFQNEAQLEKSRLLSDRFSAERPKGSFSTLEIQRTEQGDSAMYLCASSLPGQGIYEQYFGPGTRLTVT.

The chain couples TRBV7-3 to TRBJ2-3; 11 bases map to TRBD2. Germline trimming cut 1 base from V and 2 bases from J; bases unmatched to any gene: 5. The CDR3 sequence is 17 residues long. Germline lookup yields CDR1 SGHTA and CDR2 FQGTGA. Here the CDR3 DNA reads TGTGCCAGCAGCTTAATTTCGACTAGCGGGGCCACAGATACGCAGTATTTT. Amino acid sequence: CASSLISTSGATDTQYF.

This clone was counted a single time. The rearrangement links TRBV9 to TRBJ2-5, with 7 bases aligning to TRBD1. The ends lost 3 bases at V and 4 bases at J; junction bases unmatched: 6. Germline V gives CDR1 SGDLS, CDR2 YYNGEE. This CDR3 is built from 14 residues. The CDR3 loop reads CASSGGTEAETQYF. The CDR3 DNA sequence: TGTGCCAGCAGCGGGGGGACAGAGGCAGAGACCCAGTACTTC.

Concerning this clone itself: The junction departs from the called germline gene at one end, perhaps through a read error. The chain couples TRBV25-1 to TRBJ1-5, with D possibly being TRBD1 (6 bases). CDR3 length: 13 residues. CDR1 is MGHDK, CDR2 SYGVNS, per germline. In nucleotides, the CDR3 is TGTGCCTGCAGGGGCGGGAGCAATCAGCCCCAGCATTTT. Translation: CACRGGSNQPQHF.

The chain joins TRBV7-6 to TRBJ2-7, with TRBD1 matching 8 bases. The V gene end was trimmed by 5 bases and the J gene end by 1 base; junction bases not matched to a gene: 7. This CDR3 region has 15 residues. The germline CDR1 and CDR2 sequences are SGHVS and FNYEAQ. CDR3 DNA sequence: TGTGCCAGCAGCCCCGGGACAGGCGAATCCTACGAGCAGTACTTC. Amino acid sequence: CASSPGTGESYEQYF. Complete variable domain (other parts from reference TRBV7-6 and TRBJ2-7): GAGVSQSPRYKVTKRGQDVALRCDPISGHVSLYWYRQALGQGPEFLTYFNYEAQQDKSGLPNDRFSAERPEGSISTLTIQRTEQRDSAMYRCASSPGTGESYEQYFGPGTRLTVT.

The chain couples TRBV2 to TRBJ1-2; 8 nucleotides align to TRBD1. The CDR3 length is 14 residues. Germline-derived CDR1 and CDR2 are SNHLY and FYNNEI. V lost 11 bases and J lost 4; bases outside the gene matches: 12. The CDR3 reads CAGGPGGLLYGYTF. CDR3 bases: TGTGCCGGGGGCCCAGGGGGCCTACTCTATGGCTACACCTTC. Full variable domain (missing parts from reference TRBV2 and TRBJ1-2): EPEVTQTPSHQVTQMGQEVILRCVPISNHLYFYWYRQILGQKVEFLVSFYNNEISEKSEIFDDQFSVERPDGSNFTLKIRSTKLEDSAMYFCAGGPGGLLYGYTFGSGTRLTVV.

Points on this clone: Other DNA sequences of this sample code for an identical CDR3. CDR3 coding DNA: TGCGCCAGCAGTCAATTAGAGGACAGGAGCTCCTATAATTCACCCCTCCACTTT. Amino acids: CASSQLEDRSSYNSPLHF. This chain links TRBV23-1 with TRBJ1-6, with 7 bases lining up with TRBD1. TRBV23-1 is sorted into the ORF group, with uncertain function. The junction had 6 bases not matched to a gene; V was cut back by 1 base and J by 0 bases. The CDR3 is 18 amino acids.

The V and J genes are TRBV9 and TRBJ2-1; 12 bases match TRBD2. V shed 10 bases and J 4 bases; nucleotides not matched to a gene: 3. Germline CDR1 and CDR2: SGDLS and YYNGEE. The CDR3 totals 13 residues. As DNA, the CDR3 is TGTGCCGTACTAGCGGGGGGTTACAATGAGCAGTTCTTC. Protein product: CAVLAGGYNEQFF.

The chain combines TRBV29-1 with TRBJ1-1; TRBD1 agrees at 8 bases. Germline V gene lookup returns CDR1 SQVTM and CDR2 ANQGSEA. The CDR3 length is 13 residues. Losses at the gene ends were 4 bases for V and 5 bases for J; bases not matched to a gene: 6. In nucleotides, the CDR3 is TGCAGCGTTGCGCAGGGGGCGAGAACTGAAGCTTTCTTT. Translating it yields CSVAQGARTEAFF.

This chain joins TRBV28 and TRBJ2-7, with TRBD1 as a possible D gene (6 bases). V was cut by 3 bases and J by 7 bases, with 31 bases left in between. Germline CDR1 MDHEN, CDR2 SYDVKM. CDR3 length: 19 amino acids. CDR3 residues: CASSFLGPTGYRELCEQYF. The DNA for the CDR3 is TGTGCCAGCAGTTTTTTGGGACCCACGGGGTACAGGGAACTTTGTGAGCAGTACTTC.

V gene TRBV28 combines with J gene TRBJ2-3, with 10 nucleotides matching TRBD2. The CDR3 extends over 14 amino acids. Germline assignment: CDR1 MDHEN and CDR2 SYDVKM. Trimming removed 8 bases from V and 2 bases from J; junction bases left unmatched: 4. In DNA, the CDR3 is TGTGCCAGCCTCCTAGCGGGGGTCACAGATACGCAGTATTTT. This codes for CASLLAGVTDTQYF.

V and J are TRBV6-9 and TRBJ1-1, with a tentative D call TRBD1 (6 bases). CDR3 length: 14 residues. From germline, CDR1 is MNHGY and CDR2 SVAAGI. V shed 6 bases and J shed 0 bases, with 11 bases lying between them. The chain's CDR3 is CASSGQIMNTEAFF. CDR3 in DNA: TGTGCCAGCAGCGGACAGATCATGAACACTGAAGCTTTCTTT.

The chain uses TRBV5-1 and TRBJ2-3; 7 bases line up with TRBD2. This CDR3 has 15 amino acids. The germline V gene encodes CDR1 SGHRS and CDR2 YFSETQ. The J segment lost 1 base and the V segment lost 5 bases, leaving 7 bases of the junction unmatched. In nucleotides, the CDR3 is TGCGCCAGCAGTGGGGGGGAGGACGGCACAGATACGCAGTATTTT. It encodes CASSGGEDGTDTQYF.